A single T cell receptor beta chain is shown here with its context. Antigen unknown. Using immunoSEQ multiplex PCR, the repertoire was profiled, and TCRdb retains in-frame clones only, with some absent. This sample yields 50,000 or so clones, of which roughly four fifths are seen a single time; around 10% belongs to the top ten. The sample comes from a study of radiotherapy plus CTLA-4 blockade in lung cancer. Overall study: Disease control reached approximately 30%, with objective responses in 15% to 20%. The study's findings and limits: Radiotherapy plus ipilimumab was followed by expansion in blood of tumor-derived TCR clones. Among reported predictors of response, early blood T cell clone dynamics with interferon-beta performed best.

Participants had chemo-refractory metastatic non-small-cell lung cancer and were treated with focal radiation plus ipilimumab CTLA-4 blockade. The receptor was isolated from a human donor with non-small cell lung cancer who had stable disease on radiotherapy plus ipilimumab. Here the sequenced sample was peripheral blood, taken from a patient treated with radiotherapy plus ipilimumab.

The CDR3 sequence is CASSFGRSYEQYF. The CDR3 DNA follows: TGTGCCAGCAGCTTCGGACGGAGCTACGAGCAGTACTTC. V and J are TRBV6-9 and TRBJ2-7, with D hard to call. CDR1 is MNHGY and CDR2 is SVAAGI in the germline V gene. V was cut by 6 bases and J by 3 bases, with 12 bases left in between. This CDR3 comprises 13 residues.